This TCR beta chain derives from a study of shared T cell receptors in the human thymus. There are 15 residues in the CDR3. The ends were cut back, 3 bases at V and 5 bases at J, with 16 bases in the middle. The germline CDR1 and CDR2 sequences are KGHSH and LQKENI. The table came from immunoSEQ multiplex PCR; TCRdb's copy has only in-frame clones and leaves some out. Among about 500,000 clones, about 80% were seen once, and the ten largest hold about 0.012%. These same records also appear under a second study, on human thymus T cells. That study adds: Each of the donors was a healthy Finnish infant who was undergoing open corrective cardiac surgery for congenital heart defects. During corrective heart surgery, resections were taken, and the thymus tissue came from them. Highly overlapping thymic repertoires among unrelated individuals were reported in related research.

Sequencing input: thymocytes. The chain employs TRBV18 and TRBJ2-5; possible D gene TRBD2, 5 bases. This receptor was taken from a boy less than two years old with a congenital heart defect. CDR3 bases: TGTGCCAGCTCACCGCTAGGAGCACTAGGGGAGACCCAGTACTTC. Translated, it gives CASSPLGALGETQYF.